This T cell receptor (beta chain) appears in the sequencing data of a study of blood T cells in healthy people across ages. Whole-study results and caveats: Estimates of total diversity, which came from one million sequenced T cells, were considered to be underestimates.

Between the trimmed V and J ends, which lost 5 bases and 5 bases, there was a span of 10 bases. Germline CDR1 reads LGHNA; CDR2 reads YSLEER. The CDR3 has 13 amino acids. Peripheral blood from each donor was collected in a volume of 9.5 to 10 milliliters. Regarding this clonotype: The antigen is not known.

It was with a sample-barcoded 5' primer and a J-beta primer mix that a second PCR of roughly 7 to 12 cycles was run. MiXCR, run by TCRdb on the 5' RACE reads, gives a single entry per CDR3 protein. This table holds about 970,000 distinct CDR3 sequences, roughly half found once. The sequence derives from a woman aged 60-75 years in good health. This sequence joins TRBV4-3 and TRBJ2-1; D gene uncertain. Sequencing was carried out using blood. DNA of the CDR3: TGCGCCAGCAGCATTCACGTTGACAATGAGCAGTTCTTC. Translating it yields CASSIHVDNEQFF.